This T cell receptor (beta chain) was sequenced for a study of blood T cell repertoires in COVID-19. Clinical history reported by participants formed the basis on which cohorts were assigned. Recovered Cohort 3 donors showed two negative PCRs, clearance, or symptom resolution. Methods used by the authors: Cell counts per sample came from amplifying reference gene primers. This table comes from immunoSEQ multiplex PCR, and its TCRdb copy is limited to in-frame clones, with some not included. The DNA was the basis for D and trimming; V, J and clone size are from that table. The sample holds approximately 280,000 clones, around nine tenths seen once. Trimming took 8 bases from V and 0 from J, leaving 8 bases between them. In germline, CDR1 is MDHEN, CDR2 SYDVKM. The length of the CDR3 is 13 residues.

The TCR comes from a woman younger than 30 who had recovered from COVID-19. The chain links TRBV28 to TRBJ1-3; no clear D gene. The sequenced material came from PBMCs or T cells enriched from blood (not recorded which). The CDR3 here is CASLRSSGNTIYF. CDR3 DNA sequence: TGTGCCAGCCTAAGAAGCTCTGGAAACACCATATATTTT.